This T cell receptor (beta chain) was identified during a study of technical replicates of blood from a handful of donors. The V end was cut by 3 bases, the J end by 0 bases, with 8 bases between. CDR1 and CDR2 from the germline V gene are KGHSH and LQKENI. The CDR3 covers 14 residues. The table came from immunoSEQ multiplex PCR; TCRdb's copy has only in-frame clones and leaves some out. The sample shows roughly 70,000 clones, roughly 92% of them seen only once. J is TRBJ1-2 and V is TRBV18; D is ambiguous. Input material: PBMCs. The receptor was isolated from a human donor in good health. Some clones in this sample may be carry-over from other donors' samples. The CDR3 here is CASSPGEANYGYTF. CDR3 DNA: TGTGCCAGCTCACCCGGGGAGGCTAACTATGGCTACACCTTC.